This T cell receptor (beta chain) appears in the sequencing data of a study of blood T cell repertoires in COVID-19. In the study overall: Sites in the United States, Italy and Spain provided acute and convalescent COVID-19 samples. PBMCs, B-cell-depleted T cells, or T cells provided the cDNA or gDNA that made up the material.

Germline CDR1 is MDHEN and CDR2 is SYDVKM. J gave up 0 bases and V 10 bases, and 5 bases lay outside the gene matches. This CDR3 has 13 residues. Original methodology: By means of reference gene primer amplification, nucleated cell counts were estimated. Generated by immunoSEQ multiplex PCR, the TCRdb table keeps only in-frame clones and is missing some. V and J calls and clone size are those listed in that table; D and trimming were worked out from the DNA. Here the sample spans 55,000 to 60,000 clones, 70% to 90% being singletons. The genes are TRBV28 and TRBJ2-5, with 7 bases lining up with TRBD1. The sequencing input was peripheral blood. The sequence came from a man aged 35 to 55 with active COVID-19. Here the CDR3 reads CATLGQNQETQYF. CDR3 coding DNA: TGTGCCACATTGGGACAGAACCAAGAGACCCAGTACTTC.